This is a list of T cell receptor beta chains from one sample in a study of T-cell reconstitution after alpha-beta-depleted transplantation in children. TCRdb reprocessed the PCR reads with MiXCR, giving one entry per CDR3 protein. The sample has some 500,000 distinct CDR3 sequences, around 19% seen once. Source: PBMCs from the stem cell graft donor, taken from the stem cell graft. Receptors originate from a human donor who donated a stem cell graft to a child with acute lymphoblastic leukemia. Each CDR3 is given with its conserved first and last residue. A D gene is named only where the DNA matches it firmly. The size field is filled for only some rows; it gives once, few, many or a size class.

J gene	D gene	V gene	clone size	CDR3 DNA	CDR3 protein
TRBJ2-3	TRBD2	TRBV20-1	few	TGCAGTGCTAGGTCCCCCTATGGGACTAGCGGGAGGGTTACAGATACGCAGTATTTT	CSARSPYGTSGRVTDTQYF
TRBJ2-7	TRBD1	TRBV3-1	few	TGTGCCAGCAGCCAAGCCGGGACAGCGTACTCCTACGAGCAGTACTTC	CASSQAGTAYSYEQYF
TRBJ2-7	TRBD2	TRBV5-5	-	TGTGCCAGCAGCCGCTCGACTAGCGGAGTCTACGAGCAGTACTTC	CASSRSTSGVYEQYF
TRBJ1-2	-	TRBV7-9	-	TGTGCCAGCAGCTTAGCACAGATTAATGGCTACACCTTC	CASSLAQINGYTF
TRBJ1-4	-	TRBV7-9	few	TGTGCCAGCAACAAAGACAGTTTTAATGAAAAACTGTTTTTT	CASNKDSFNEKLFF
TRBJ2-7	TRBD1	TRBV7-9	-	TGTGCCAGCAGCGCCCCCGGGACAGGGCCGATGCAGTACTTC	CASSAPGTGPMQYF
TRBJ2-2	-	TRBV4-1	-	TGCGCCAGCAGCCAAGAGGTCGCGGTAGGGGCCGGGGAGCTGTTTTTT	CASSQEVAVGAGELFF
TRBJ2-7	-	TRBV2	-	TGTGCCAGCAGTGAAAGCGGACTACCCGTCCACGAGCAGTACTTC	CASSESGLPVHEQYF
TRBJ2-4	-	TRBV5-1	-	TGCGCCAGCAGCTTGGATGGAGGGAGAGCCAGTCAGTACTTC	CASSLDGGRASQYF
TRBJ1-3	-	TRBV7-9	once	TGTGCCAGCAGTCGAGTGGGGGTTCTCGGTCGAGGAAACACCATATATTTT	CASSRVGVLGRGNTIYF
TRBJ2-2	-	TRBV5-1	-	TGCGCCAGCAGCTTGGCTGGTCAAAACACCGGGGAGCTGTTTTTT	CASSLAGQNTGELFF
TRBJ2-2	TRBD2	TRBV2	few	TGTGCCAGCAAGAGTTACGGGAGGGGGACTTACACCGGGGAGCTGTTTTTT	CASKSYGRGTYTGELFF
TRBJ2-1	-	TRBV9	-	TGTGCCAGCAGCGTAGATCGGGAGAGGGGCTCCTACAATGAGCAGTTCTTC	CASSVDRERGSYNEQFF
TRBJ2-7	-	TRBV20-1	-	TGCAGTGCTAGAGATTTCCGGGGACACCCCTTCGAGCAGTACTTC	CSARDFRGHPFEQYF
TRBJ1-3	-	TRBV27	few	TGTGCCAGCACGTCAGGAAACACCATATATTTT	CASTSGNTIYF
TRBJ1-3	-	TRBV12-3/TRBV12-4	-	TGTGCCAGTAGTACCTGGGGTGCTAATGGAAACACCATATATTTT	CASSTWGANGNTIYF
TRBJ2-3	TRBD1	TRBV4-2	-	TGTGCCAGCAGCCAAGACCGTCAGGGGGCCACAGATACGCAGTATTTT	CASSQDRQGATDTQYF
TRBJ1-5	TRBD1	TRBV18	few	TGTGCCAGTTCGACAGGGCCCCACAATCAGCCCCAGCATTTT	CASSTGPHNQPQHF
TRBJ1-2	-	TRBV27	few	TGTGCCAGCAAGCCACAGGGCTCAGTTTATGGCTACACCTTC	CASKPQGSVYGYTF
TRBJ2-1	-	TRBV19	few	TGTGCCAGTAGTATAGTCCCAGGGGTGGGGAATGAGCAGTTCTTC	CASSIVPGVGNEQFF
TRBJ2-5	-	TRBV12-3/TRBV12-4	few	TGTGCCAGCAGTTTACGGGGGCTTTCAGAGACCCAGTACTTC	CASSLRGLSETQYF
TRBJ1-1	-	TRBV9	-	TGTGCCAGCAGCGTAGCGGGGATGGGCACTGAAGCTTTCTTT	CASSVAGMGTEAFF
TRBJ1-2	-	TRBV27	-	TGTGCCAGCAGTCCTACTTCGGGAGGGAGAGGCTACACCTTC	CASSPTSGGRGYTF
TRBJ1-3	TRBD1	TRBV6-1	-	TGTGCCAGCAGGACCTACTCAGGGGGAGGAAACACCATATATTTT	CASRTYSGGGNTIYF
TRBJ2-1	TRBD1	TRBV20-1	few	TGCAGTGCTAGCCCAGACAGGGTCGATCAGTTCTTC	CSASPDRVDQFF
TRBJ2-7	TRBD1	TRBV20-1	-	TGCAGTGTACAGGGGGATAGCTCCTACGAGCAGTACTTC	CSVQGDSSYEQYF
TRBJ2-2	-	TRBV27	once	TGTGCCAGCAGTTTAGAAGCTTCCGGTTTCGGGGAGCCGTTTTTT	CASSLEASGFGEPFF
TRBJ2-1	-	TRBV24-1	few	TGTGCCACCAGTGGTGGGGCCCCTAATATCGATGAGCAGTTCTTC	CATSGGAPNIDEQFF
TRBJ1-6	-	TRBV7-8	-	TGTGCCAGCAGCTTAGTTTACTATAATTCACCCCTCCACTTT	CASSLVYYNSPLHF
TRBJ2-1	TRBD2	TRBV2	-	TGTGCCAGCAGAGAGCGGGAGAGGGATGAGCAGTTCTTC	CASRERERDEQFF
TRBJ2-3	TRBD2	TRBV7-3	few	TGTGCCAGCAGCCTGGGTAGCGGGAGTTTGATAGATACGCAGTATTTT	CASSLGSGSLIDTQYF
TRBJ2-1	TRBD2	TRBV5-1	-	TGCGCCAGCAGCACCCCCTATCCTAGCGGGAGTGTATTGTCCTACAATGAGCAGTTCTTC	CASSTPYPSGSVLSYNEQFF
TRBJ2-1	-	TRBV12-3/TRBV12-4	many	TGTGCCAGCAGCCCGGACAACAATGAGCAGTTCTTC	CASSPDNNEQFF
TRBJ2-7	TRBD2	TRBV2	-	TGTGCCAGCAGTGCAGCTGGGACTAGCTTGTTTGTTTCTTACGAGCAGTACTTC	CASSAAGTSLFVSYEQYF
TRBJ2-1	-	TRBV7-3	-	TGTGCCAGCAGCCCCGGGACCCCGAAGGATGAGCAGTTCTTC	CASSPGTPKDEQFF
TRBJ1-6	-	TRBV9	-	TGTGCCAGCAGCGATTCGGGATCACCCCTCCACTTT	CASSDSGSPLHF
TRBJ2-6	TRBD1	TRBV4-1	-	TGCGCCAGCAGCCCTTCAGGGACAGGGGTCTCTGGGGCCAACGTCCTGACTTTC	CASSPSGTGVSGANVLTF
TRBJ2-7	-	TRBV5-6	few	TGTGCCAGCAGCTTGGCAGCAAGTCGCTCCTACGAGCAGTACTTC	CASSLAASRSYEQYF
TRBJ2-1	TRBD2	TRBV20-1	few	TGCAGTGCGCCAGGACTAGCGGGAGCCCCGGAGCAGTTCTTC	CSAPGLAGAPEQFF
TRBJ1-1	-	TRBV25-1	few	TGTGCCAGCAGTGAAGGACTCCGGGTGAGTGAAGCTTTCTTT	CASSEGLRVSEAFF
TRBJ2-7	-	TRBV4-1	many	TGCGCCAGCAGCCAACGCGGGGAGCAGTACTTC	CASSQRGEQYF
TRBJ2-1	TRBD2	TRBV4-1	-	TGCGCCAGCAGCCAAACTAGCGGGAGTGAGCAGTTCTTC	CASSQTSGSEQFF
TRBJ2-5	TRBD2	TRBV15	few	TGTGCCACCAGCAGCAGTCCGGGACTAGGGCAAGAGACCCAGTACTTC	CATSSSPGLGQETQYF
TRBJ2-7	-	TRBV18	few	TGTGCCAGCTCACCACCCAAAGCGGCCTACGAGCAGTACTTC	CASSPPKAAYEQYF
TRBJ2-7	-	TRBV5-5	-	TGTGCCAGCAGCTTCTCTAGCAGCGAGCAGTACTTC	CASSFSSSEQYF